This T cell receptor beta chain was sequenced during a study of control samples from healthy donors and cancer patients. Looked up from germline, CDR1 is LNHDA and CDR2 is SQIVND (reference sequence). The CDR3 extends over 13 amino acids. V trimming: 10 bases; J trimming: 4 bases; junction bases outside the gene matches: 9. The protocol was immunoSEQ multiplex PCR, while the TCRdb copy is restricted to in-frame clones and leaves out a portion. The sample carries roughly 160,000 clones, 85% to 90% recorded once. The TCR was taken from a woman in her twenties or thirties in good health. The J gene is TRBJ1-2, the V gene TRBV19, with 7 bases matching TRBD1. The sample consisted of blood. The CDR3 loop reads CATRPGQTYGYTF. The CDR3 coding sequence is TGTGCCACTCGCCCGGGACAGACCTATGGCTACACCTTC.